A selection of T cell receptor beta chains follows, all from one sample in a study of technical replicates of blood from a few donors. The method was immunoSEQ multiplex PCR; TCRdb's version includes in-frame clones alone and lacks a portion of them. This sample yields around 80,000 clones, of which around 90% are seen a single time; about 0.26% belongs to the top ten. Sequenced: T cells isolated from PBMCs. These receptors were obtained from a human donor in good health. Each CDR3 is given with its conserved first and last residue. Each record gives: clone size, V gene, CDR3 protein. Clone size is shown for a subset of rows, as once, few, many or a class of expanded clone.

NA	TRBV27	CASSLTRDEQFF
NA	TRBV10-1	CASSEIVGDEQFF
NA	TRBV6-5	CASSYRGRNGWTEAFF
NA	TRBV19	CATKTGDDTDTQYF
once	TRBV10-3	CAISDGTAYSNQPQHF
NA	TRBV7-9	CASSLWAGNTEAFF
NA	TRBV5-1	CASRVGGGTEAFF
NA	TRBV5-5	CASSRGGSGASGKLFF
NA	TRBV19	CASSPTGDSNQPQHF
NA	TRBV2	CASRRLYLLDNEQFF
NA	TRBV6-1	CASRAALVDEQFF
NA	TRBV27	CASTGGPYNSPLHF
few	TRBV7-9	CASSFDSNTEAFF
few	TRBV6-5	CASSYQAGRTEAFF
NA	TRBV28	CASSLWGTQALF
NA	TRBV5-4	CASSLDTGEGTGELFF
NA	TRBV5-1	CASSIGGALNANTGELFF
NA	TRBV6-6	CASSVIGLAGTGELFF
NA	TRBV4-2	CASSQGPSGKSSYNEQFF
once	TRBV5-1	CASSPGTGIEEQYF
few	TRBV11-2	CASSPPQGMYEQYF
NA	TRBV9	CASGGALDEQFF
once	TRBV5-1	CASSLGGGSGANVLTF
once	TRBV18	CASCPFGPSTDRGEETQYF
NA	TRBV7-8	CASSLVRGRTMNTEAFF
NA	TRBV11-3	CASRAGTSSRNEQFF
few	TRBV15	CATSRRYRERSTEAFF
NA	TRBV19	CASGPGQPISYNEQFF
NA	TRBV30	CAWRKTGNNEKLFF
NA	TRBV5-5	CASSSLGSGGTLHYNEQFF
NA	TRBV19	CASSMVDRFNQPQHF
NA	TRBV19	CASKKTGVETQYF
NA	TRBV7-9	CASSLGYIEKLFF
NA	TRBV6-4	CASSDEQGTQYF
NA	TRBV4-1	CASSHPRDRGGVGNEKLFF
NA	TRBV7-6	CASSEGLAEYNEQFF
once	TRBV5-1	CASSLDSGYDEQYF
NA	TRBV30	CAWSLGLAGGGEQFF
NA	TRBV30	CAWIRVMNTEAFF
NA	TRBV19	CASSWAGLMNTEAFF
NA	TRBV7-6	CASSPIAGGLYEQYF
NA	TRBV28	CATRQGPNYGYTF
NA	TRBV30	CAWSERQGFNQPQHF
once	TRBV2	CASSFELAGDEQYF
NA	TRBV4-1	CASSQQEQAFGLGSQPQHF
NA	TRBV5-5	CASRTGGRDTEAFF
NA	TRBV4-1	CASSQFRDRGRDGYTF
few	TRBV2	CASNDRVAFYEQYF
NA	TRBV15	CATSRQQGIYSNQPQHF
NA	TRBV11-2	CASSRIQGRLRGSTDTQYF
NA	TRBV11-3	CASSLETTEAFF
few	TRBV12-5	CASGDRRTTEAFF
NA	TRBV5-4	CASSLDGTTNYGYTF
NA	TRBV7-2	CASSSTGNENQPQHF
NA	TRBV5-6	CASSLLAGGLLNTGELFF
NA	TRBV14	CASSQVTGIGSGYTF
NA	TRBV4-1	CASSRQRGRDTQYF
NA	TRBV19	CASRNPGGTDTQYF
NA	TRBV7-3	CASSLTEGVSSSSYNEQFF